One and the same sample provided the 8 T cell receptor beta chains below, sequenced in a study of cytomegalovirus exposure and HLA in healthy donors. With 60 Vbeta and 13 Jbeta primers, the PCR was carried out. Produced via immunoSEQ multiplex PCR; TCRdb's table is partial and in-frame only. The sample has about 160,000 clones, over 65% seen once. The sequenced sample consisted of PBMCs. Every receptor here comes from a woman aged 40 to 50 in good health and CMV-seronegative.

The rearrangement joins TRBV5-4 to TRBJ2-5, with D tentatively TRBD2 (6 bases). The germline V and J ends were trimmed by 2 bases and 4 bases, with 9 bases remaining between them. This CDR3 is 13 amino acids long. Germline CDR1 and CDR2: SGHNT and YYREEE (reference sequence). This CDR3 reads CASSFLGGETQYF. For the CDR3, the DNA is TGTGCCAGCAGCTTCTTGGGGGGAGAGACCCAGTACTTC.

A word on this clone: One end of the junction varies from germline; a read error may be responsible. CDR3 in amino acids: CSSQNYLQGDNSPLHF. CDR3 in DNA: TGTTCCAGCCAAAACTACCTACAGGGCGATAATTCACCCCTCCACTTT. The genes are TRBV7-9 and TRBJ1-6, with D tentatively TRBD1 (6 bases). CDR1 and CDR2 (germline): SEHNR, FQNEAQ (reference sequence). This CDR3 comprises 16 residues. Together with reference TRBV7-9 and TRBJ1-6, the CDR3 gives the full variable domain: DTGVSQNPRHKITKRGQNVTFRCDPISEHNRLYWYRQTLGQGPEFLTYFQNEAQLEKSRLLSDRFSAERPKGSFSTLEIQRTEQGDSAMYLCSSQNYLQGDNSPLHFGNGTRLTVT.

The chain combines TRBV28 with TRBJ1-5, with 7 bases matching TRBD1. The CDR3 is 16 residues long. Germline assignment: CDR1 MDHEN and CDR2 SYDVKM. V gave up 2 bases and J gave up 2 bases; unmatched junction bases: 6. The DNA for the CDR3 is TGTGCCAGCAGTTTAATCGGACAGGCTGGCAATCAGCCCCAGCATTTT. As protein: CASSLIGQAGNQPQHF.

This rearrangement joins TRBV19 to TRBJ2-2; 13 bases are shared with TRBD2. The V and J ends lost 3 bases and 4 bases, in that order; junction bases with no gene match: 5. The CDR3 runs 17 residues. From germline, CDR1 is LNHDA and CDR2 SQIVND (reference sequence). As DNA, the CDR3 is TGTGCCAGTAGTATCTCGGGACTAGCGGGATTCACCGGGGAGCTGTTTTTT. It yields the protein CASSISGLAGFTGELFF.

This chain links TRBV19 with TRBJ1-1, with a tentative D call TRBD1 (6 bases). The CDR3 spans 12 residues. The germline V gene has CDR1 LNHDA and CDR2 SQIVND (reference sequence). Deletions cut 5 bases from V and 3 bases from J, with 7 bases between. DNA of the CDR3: TGTGCCAGTAGTCAGGGGTACACTGAAGCTTTCTTT. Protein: CASSQGYTEAFF.

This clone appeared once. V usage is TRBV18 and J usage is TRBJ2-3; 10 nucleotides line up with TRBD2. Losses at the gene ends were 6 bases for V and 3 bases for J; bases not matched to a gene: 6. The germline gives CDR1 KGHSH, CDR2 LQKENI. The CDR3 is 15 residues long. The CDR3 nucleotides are TGTGCCAGCTCGCGAAGCGGGGGGGCAACAGATACGCAGTATTTT. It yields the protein CASSRSGGATDTQYF.

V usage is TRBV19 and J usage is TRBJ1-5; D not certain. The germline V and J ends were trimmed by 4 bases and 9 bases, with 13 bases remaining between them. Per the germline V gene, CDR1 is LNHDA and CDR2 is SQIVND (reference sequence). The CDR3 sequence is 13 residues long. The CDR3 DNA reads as TGTGCCAGTAGTACCCGAACAGTGACGCCCCAGCATTTT. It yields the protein CASSTRTVTPQHF.

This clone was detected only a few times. The CDR3 DNA follows: TGTGCCAGCAGCCCCCCGTGGGCTACAGGGACCTATGGCTACACCTTC. Translated, it gives CASSPPWATGTYGYTF. The chain couples TRBV14 to TRBJ1-2; D is perhaps TRBD1 (6 bases). The V gene's germline CDR1 is SGHDN and CDR2 FVKESK. The CDR3 is made up of 16 amino acids. The ends were cut back, 4 bases at V and 4 bases at J, with 19 bases in the middle.